The sequence of this T cell receptor (beta chain) was determined in a study of T cells after yellow fever vaccination. The CDR3 consists of 12 residues. Germline values: CDR1 SQVTM, CDR2 ANQGSEA. With 1 base removed from V and 3 bases from J, the gap between germline ends came to 4 bases. Study results and caveats: Most primary-vaccination clones reappeared after the booster (approximately 97% CD4, 75% to 90% CD8).

TCRdb re-called the 5' RACE reads with MiXCR, one entry per CDR3 protein. The repertoire holds some 560,000 distinct CDR3 sequences, with approximately 16% as singletons. As to this clonotype: Antigen specificity is unknown.

This clonotype was sampled from a man younger than 30 who received the YFV17D yellow fever vaccine. The sequencing used PBMCs, collected less than 6 days after the first yellow fever vaccination. This chain connects TRBV29-1 to TRBJ2-1; no reliable D call. The CDR3 protein is CSVEGGYNEQFF. CDR3 nucleotides: TGCAGCGTTGAAGGCGGCTACAATGAGCAGTTCTTC.